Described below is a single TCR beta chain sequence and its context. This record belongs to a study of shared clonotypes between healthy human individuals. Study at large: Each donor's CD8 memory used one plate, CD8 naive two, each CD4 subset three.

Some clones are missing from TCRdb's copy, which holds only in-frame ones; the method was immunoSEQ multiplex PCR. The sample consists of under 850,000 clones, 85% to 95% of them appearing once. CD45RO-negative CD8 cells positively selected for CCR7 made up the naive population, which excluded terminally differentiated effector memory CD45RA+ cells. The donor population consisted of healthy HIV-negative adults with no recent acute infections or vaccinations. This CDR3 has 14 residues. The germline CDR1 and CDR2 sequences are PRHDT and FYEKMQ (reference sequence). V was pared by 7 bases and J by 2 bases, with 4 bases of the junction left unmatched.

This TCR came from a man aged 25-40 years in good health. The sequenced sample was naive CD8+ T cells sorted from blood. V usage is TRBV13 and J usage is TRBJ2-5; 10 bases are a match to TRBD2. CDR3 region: CASKLAGLQETQYF. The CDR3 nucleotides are TGTGCCAGCAAACTAGCGGGACTTCAAGAGACCCAGTACTTC.